These 8 T cell receptor beta chains originate from one sample sequenced in a study of T cells in Graves' hyperthyroidism and ophthalmopathy. Amplified TCR beta CDR3 regions came from RNA transcripts. The HTBI primer set was used in a first-round RT-PCR of the TCR CDR3. TCRdb reprocessed the multiplex PCR reads with MiXCR, giving one entry per CDR3 protein. Of just over 550,000 distinct CDR3 sequences listed, about half were seen once; the top ten hold about 8.2%. The specimen was peripheral blood or thyroid tissue (not recorded which). Receptors originate from a woman aged 18-29 years with Graves' hyperthyroidism.

This clonotype was detected many times. The rearrangement joins TRBV25-1 to TRBJ2-5; 8 bases are shared with TRBD1. Germline-derived CDR1 and CDR2 are MGHDK and SYGVNS. The CDR3 runs to 16 residues. V was pared by 3 bases and J by 3 bases, with 9 bases of the junction left unmatched. CDR3 amino acids: CASSEGESTGEETQYF. CDR3 coding DNA: TGTGCCAGCAGTGAGGGGGAATCGACAGGGGAAGAGACCCAGTACTTC.

This clonotype has a count of ten or more. The CDR3 nucleotides are TGTGCCAGCAGTGAATATATTCCGGACCTCGGGAATGAAAAACTGTTTTTT. Its translation is CASSEYIPDLGNEKLFF. V is TRBV25-1 and J is TRBJ1-4; D not certain. CDR1 is MGHDK, CDR2 SYGVNS, per germline. This CDR3 has 17 amino acids. Between the trimmed V and J ends, which lost 0 bases and 5 bases, there was a span of 16 bases.

The chain uses TRBV7-2 and TRBJ2-2, with unresolved D. V lost 5 bases and J lost 5, with 12 bases in between. The CDR3 runs 14 residues. The germline gives CDR1 SGHTA, CDR2 FQGNSA. CDR3 sequence reads: CASSQDWTTGELFF. As DNA, the CDR3 is TGTGCCAGCAGCCAAGACTGGACGACCGGGGAGCTGTTTTTT.

The rearrangement uses TRBV20-1 and TRBJ1-5; 7 nucleotides line up with TRBD1. CDR1 is DFQATT, CDR2 SNEGSKA, per germline (reference sequence). Germline trimming cut 4 bases from V and 4 bases from J; bases unmatched to any gene: 7. The CDR3 covers 14 residues. DNA for the CDR3: TGCAGTGCTACCGTGGGACAGCGAAATCAGCCCCAGCATTTT. Amino acid sequence: CSATVGQRNQPQHF.

This clonotype has only one observation. The chain recombines TRBV25-1 with TRBJ1-6, with 10 bases lining up with TRBD1. The CDR3 runs to 14 residues. Germline V gene data show CDR1 as MGHDK and CDR2 as SYGVNS. J was trimmed by 9 bases and V by 7 bases; bases with no gene match: 6. DNA of the CDR3: TGTGCCAGCAAACCTGACAGGGGGCTTTCACCCCTCCACTTT. Translated, it gives CASKPDRGLSPLHF.

This clonotype appeared a single time. The chain joins TRBV2 to TRBJ1-2; tentative D call: TRBD1 (6 bases). This CDR3 region has 11 residues. The germline V gene has CDR1 SNHLY and CDR2 FYNNEI. V shed 10 bases and J shed 12 bases, with 18 bases lying between them. The CDR3 nucleotides read TGTGCCACAGCAGGGGAGTCTGGAAACACCTTC. This codes for CATAGESGNTF.

This chain joins TRBV3-1 and TRBJ1-2, with a possible D match to TRBD1 (6 bases). CDR3 length: 13 amino acids. Germline V gives CDR1 LGHDT, CDR2 YNNKEL (reference sequence). V shed 5 bases and J shed 3 bases, with 10 bases lying between them. The CDR3 region is CASSYQGHYGYTF. CDR3 coding DNA: TGTGCCAGCAGCTATCAGGGGCACTATGGCTACACCTTC.

Only one count was recorded for this clonotype. This chain uses TRBV10-3 with TRBJ2-7, with D uncertain. Trimming cost V 5 bases and J 2 bases, with 13 bases left between them. This CDR3 region has 14 residues. The germline gives CDR1 ENHRY, CDR2 SYGVKD. The CDR3 loop is CAISYPQSTYEQYF. Here the CDR3 DNA reads TGTGCCATCAGTTATCCGCAGAGCACCTACGAGCAGTACTTC.